This T cell receptor (beta chain) stems from a study of T-cell memory formation after mild COVID-19. Study at large: Most TCR clusters belonged to a single donor.

TCRdb ran MiXCR on the 5' RACE reads and lists one entry per CDR3 protein. The table records 500,000 to 550,000 distinct CDR3 sequences, 20% of them present only once. This clonotype was observed a handful of times. V was trimmed by 0 bases and J by 0 bases, leaving 17 bases between them. Germline CDR1 reads MNHEY; CDR2 reads SVGAGI. The CDR3 is made up of 18 amino acids. Sequences were obtained from PBMCs or a T cell subset sorted from them (not recorded which). V is TRBV6-5 and J is TRBJ1-1; D ambiguous. The source is an adult woman who had mild COVID-19 (a few samples of this study predate the infection). Cell type and time point are not known. CDR3 sequence: CASSYSRQANLMNTEAFF. The CDR3 nucleotides are TGTGCCAGCAGTTACTCTAGGCAGGCAAACCTCATGAACACTGAAGCTTTCTTT.